Following are 5 T cell receptor beta chains from one sample sequenced in a study of response to subunit inactivated influenza vaccine (dated by TCRdb to between 2017 and 2018). The protocol used for the library was RT-PCR. The sequencer listed for this sample is Illumina HiSeq 2500. TCRdb trimmed public reads at Q25 via fastp, called clones via MiXCR and kept in-frame beta chains. All rows with the same CDR3 protein become a single entry with the most common DNA and genes. Here the sample has fewer than 800,000 distinct CDR3 sequences; 15% to 18% occur a single time. The leading ten clones occupy roughly 11% of the sample. Here the sequenced sample was PBMCs from blood, taken 12 days after vaccination. The receptor set was obtained from a man over 45 who received an inactivated influenza vaccine. Donor details come from another sample of the same person, matched by shared clones.

This clonotype was recorded at least ten times. This chain links TRBV5-1 with TRBJ2-3, with D possibly called TRBD1 or TRBD2 (6 bases each). The CDR3 covers 13 residues. CDR1 is SGHRS, CDR2 YFSETQ, per germline. Trimming took off 6 bases at V and 7 bases at J, with 15 bases between the two ends. CDR3: CASTEGGAHTQYF. For the CDR3, the DNA is TGCGCCAGCACCGAGGGGGGCGCTCATACGCAGTATTTT.

This clonotype came up once. CDR3 region: CATSQNGGRDGWNYGYTF. CDR3 bases: TGTGCCACCAGCCAAAATGGGGGCAGGGACGGGTGGAACTATGGCTACACCTTC. The chain uses TRBV15 and TRBJ1-2; tentatively, D is TRBD1 (6 bases). This CDR3 is 18 amino acids long. CDR1 and CDR2 from the germline V gene are LNHNV and YYDKDF (reference sequence). Trimming cost V 5 bases and J 2 bases, with 24 bases left between them. Filled out from reference TRBV15 and TRBJ1-2, the complete variable domain reads DAMVIQNPRYQVTQFGKPVTLSCSQTLNHNVMYWYQQKSSQAPKLLFHYYDKDFNNEADTPDNFQSRRPNTSFCFLDIRSPGLGDTAMYLCATSQNGGRDGWNYGYTFGSGTRLTVV.

This clonotype was seen a few times. V gene TRBV4-3 combines with J gene TRBJ2-3; maybe TRBD1 (5 bases). The CDR3 has 16 residues. V dropped 0 bases and J dropped 2 bases, with 12 bases sitting between them. CDR1 LGHNA and CDR2 YSLEER come from the germline V gene. The CDR3, as DNA: TGCGCCAGCAGCCAAGAGACAGACCCGACCACAGATACGCAGTATTTT. This encodes CASSQETDPTTDTQYF.

This clonotype occurred a few times. This chain links TRBV28 with TRBJ2-3; 10 nucleotides match TRBD2. The CDR3 has 15 amino acids. Trimming cost V 6 bases and J 4 bases; bases outside gene matches: 7. Germline CDR1 MDHEN, CDR2 SYDVKM. The CDR3 protein is CASRTTSGSSDTQYF. The CDR3 nucleotides read TGTGCCAGCAGAACGACTAGCGGGTCGTCAGATACGCAGTATTTT.

The chain carries TRBV10-3 and TRBJ2-2, with no clear D. V was clipped by 4 bases and J by 8 bases, with 5 bases between them. CDR3 length equals 11 residues. Germline CDR1 is ENHRY and CDR2 is SYGVKD. The CDR3 protein is CAISGLGELFF. The CDR3 region has the DNA TGTGCCATCAGTGGCTTGGGGGAGCTGTTTTTT.